The source of this T cell receptor beta chain is a study of cytomegalovirus exposure and HLA in healthy donors (TCRdb year 2017). For the wider study: An earlier analysis of some 600 of the donors reported about 260 Gb of sequence data and 90 million to 120 million unique TCR beta sequences obtained from about 179 million T cells. In the later analysis, no new phenotypic data were used to find candidate immune exposures; instead, reliance was placed on TCR beta sequences and their occurrence across donors. The study profiled the T cell repertoires of hundreds of subjects by immunosequencing and related them to cytomegalovirus serostatus. The aim of the study was to test whether cataloging public T cell receptors could identify signatures of past pathogen exposure. An early release that covered roughly 600 HLA-typed donors contained about 290 gigabases of sequencing data and about 84 million unique TCR sequences. A handful of DR-DQ haplotypes were handled as single units for association and clustering because linkage in the cohort was strong. The number of typed donors differed by locus: roughly 629-630 for A, B, C, DRB1 and DQB1; 522 for DQA1; some 610 for DPA1; and around 450 for DPB1. Class I and class II HLA loci were covered by the typing at four-digit resolution. Among the roughly 400 genotyped donors, around 81% belonged to the genetic ancestry cluster associated with self-reported Caucasian donors. To predict cytomegalovirus infection status, the study combined high-throughput TCR immunosequencing, statistical association of individual TCRs with disease status, and machine learning. In an earlier analysis of 587 of the donors, high-throughput TCR beta sequencing was used to judge whether each TCR beta V gene segment behaved as functional or pseudogenic. Donor age, sex, ethnicity and CMV serostatus were compiled alongside the repertoire data. A separate validation cohort of over a hundred different subjects was used in addition to the roughly 670-subject first cohort. Genome-wide SNP genotypes for about three fifths of the roughly 670 donors were used in a later genetic analysis, which treated that subset as a discovery cohort. On average, roughly 250,000 unique TCR beta nucleotide sequences were sequenced per donor among some 420 genotyped donors of the cohort, with about 17% of those sequences being non-productive. A later analysis re-analyzed previously published TCR beta repertoires from about 600 donors and added high-resolution HLA genotyping to study TCR occurrence patterns. All discovery cohort repertoires had been generated using a single sequencing platform. Overall study outcomes, separate from this receptor: Because counts were too low, about 17 rarely observed V segments, including chromosome 9 orphons, were excluded from the earlier analysis of 587 of the donors. The classifier was reported to diagnose cytomegalovirus status with high specificity and sensitivity in both the original cohort and the validation cohort. A later analysis reported that several top co-occurrence clusters appeared linked to parvovirus B19, influenza, CMV and Epstein-Barr virus. In a later analysis, the rate of TCR association differed among HLA loci, with DRB1 alleles having the most associated TCRs and HLA-C alleles having the fewest. In a later analysis, 16,951 TCR beta sequences were associated with specific HLA alleles at a false discovery rate of 0.05. According to the authors, the approach could potentially be generalized to other disease states and immunological phenotypes. A group of highly shared sequence variants was considered likely to be a technical artifact of the sequencing pipeline. Strong co-occurrence of HLA alleles, especially DR and DQ, made assigning TCR associations to individual alleles difficult. A later analysis found that HLA-associated TCR beta chains were more clonally expanded and had lower generation probabilities than equally common non-associated chains. A few of the identified cytomegalovirus-associated TCR beta chains were confirmed in vitro to be specific for cytomegalovirus antigens. For the cohort, immune exposure information was limited to CMV serostatus. Most CMV-associated TCR beta chains appeared to be HLA-restricted in a later analysis, and the HLA associations seemed to be driven largely by CMV exposure. Broadly in line with IMGT annotations, most TCR beta V segments showed up in productive rearrangements about 87% or about 30% of the time in an earlier analysis of 587 of the donors. A later genetic analysis associated a missense DCLRE1C variant with V-gene and J-gene trimming of TCR beta chains, and an independent cohort replicated the association. Presence/absence analyses assumed roughly uniform sequencing depth across donors, an assumption that may not hold. A total of roughly 160 TCR beta chains were listed by the study as associated with cytomegalovirus. Correlated functional status among segregating V segments might be attributable to linkage disequilibrium, but an unknown experimental factor could not be ruled out. The 87-base-pair reads could not distinguish some IMGT-functional V segments, including TRBV6-2 and TRBV6-3, so those segments were excluded. The cohort was sequenced for TCR beta chains only, and without alpha or paired-chain data the features that could be detected were limited. HLA typing was unavailable for some donors at each locus, so association tests used only the typed subset. While some public TCRs were present in many individuals, most TCR sequences turned up only very rarely across donors. A later genetic analysis reported fewer N-insertions in productive TCRs among donors in an Asian-associated ancestry cluster than the roughly 700-donor mean. A further reported finding was that TCR beta sequences accurately predicted the HLA-A and HLA-B alleles for most subjects in the first cohort.

Via the germline V gene, CDR1 is LGHNA and CDR2 YNFKEQ. Here V drops 8 bases and J drops 7 bases, and the junction holds 5 bases not matched to any gene. From cysteine to phenylalanine, the CDR3 is 12 amino acids long. CDR3 DNA is the only sequence kept; it has 36 bases, read in frame from the first base. The cohort comprised several hundred healthy bone marrow donors. At the time of sampling, all cohort members were nominally healthy, though unrecorded immune exposures were likely present. The donor was CMV seropositive and belonged to the group of some 290 seropositive cohort members. A peripheral blood sample was collected from each donor, and TCR beta sequencing was performed on peripheral blood mononuclear cells. The Qiagen DNeasy Blood Extraction Kit was used to extract genomic DNA from the blood cell samples. The library was prepared using the immunoSEQ multiplex PCR assay. The multiplex PCR relied on a mix of 60 forward primers for TCR Vbeta segments and 13 reverse primers for TCR Jbeta segments. Amplification of the CDR3 region of rearranged TCR beta genes was performed with a multiplex PCR assay on genomic DNA. The Illumina HiSeq System was used to sequence the amplified TCR beta libraries as 87-base-pair reads. The authors' pipeline ran thus. In a later analysis, around 80 million unique TCR beta chains were counted across the approximately 620 repertoires, and around 11 million of these chains were shared by at least two donors. Raw reads were error-corrected and collapsed into unique sequences by a nearest-neighbor algorithm in which closely related sequences were merged to remove PCR and sequencing errors. Alignment of CDR3 sequences to IMGT reference sequences was used to assign V, D and J gene segments. For a sequence to be retained, a match of at least six nucleotides to both a V gene segment and a J gene segment was required. Rearrangements were called productive when the CDR3 lacked stop codons and stayed in frame with V and J; all others were non-productive. CDR3 was defined according to IMGT convention as the region running from the second conserved V-encoded cysteine to the conserved J-encoded phenylalanine. In an earlier analysis of around 540 of the donors, sequences lacking an unambiguous match to a single V gene segment were excluded. An earlier analysis of 500 to 700 of the donors classified V segments as functional when productive rearrangements were above 56.7% and as segregating when the standard deviation between donors was above 5%. A statistical classification framework was developed to diagnose cytomegalovirus status using the catalog of TCR beta chain sequences. In a later analysis, TCR nucleotide sequences were compared against IMGT/GENE-DB human TR gene sequences so that V and J genes could be assigned. The TCRdist pipeline was used in a later analysis to assign CDR3 sequences and most-parsimonious VDJ recombination scenarios. In a later analysis, each TCR beta chain was defined by its CDR3 amino acid sequence together with its V-gene family, and reads without a unique V-gene family were excluded. In a later analysis, 450 to 600 highly shared, low-generation-probability nucleotide sequences were removed to address suspected cross-contamination and a sequencing artifact. For each public chain, a later analysis derived a clonal expansion index from normalized ranks of inferred template counts within each repertoire. In a later analysis, generation probabilities were computed using a VDJ recombination model fitted to out-of-frame rearrangements, and the results were checked against IGoR. A later analysis scored TCR-TCR, TCR-HLA and TCR-CMV co-occurrence with hypergeometric tests, applying a repertoire-size bias correction to TCR pairs. In a later analysis, false discovery rates were estimated by permuting HLA or CMV assignments 20 times. In a later analysis, co-occurring TCRs were grouped with DBSCAN, and TCRdist sequence similarity was added when clustering was performed within HLA-allele-positive subsets. Repertoires with fewer than 30,000 or more than 120,000 public chains were left out of co-occurrence clustering, as were about five repertoires with anomalous nucleotide sharing. In TCRdb, the immuneACCESS table is reduced to in-frame sequences with V and J assigned. These tables do not hold every clone; where another copy was compared, an unresolved V gene accounts for under half, and the others remain unexplained. That table gives V, J and clone size, and the DNA gave D and trimming. The sample table records about 97,000 clones; 70% to 80% of these occur just once. The ten largest make up roughly 9.1% of the sample.

Notes on this clone: Its recognized antigen is unknown. It has no much larger one-base neighbor in the sample; base qualities were not kept.

Sample: PBMCs. The rearrangement joined TRBV4-2 to TRBJ2-7, with TRBD1 identical over 10 junction bases. This clonotype was obtained from a male donor in good health and CMV-seropositive. The bases are TGTGCCAGCTCCGGGACAGGGGTTGAGCAGTACTTC. It encodes CASSGTGVEQYF.